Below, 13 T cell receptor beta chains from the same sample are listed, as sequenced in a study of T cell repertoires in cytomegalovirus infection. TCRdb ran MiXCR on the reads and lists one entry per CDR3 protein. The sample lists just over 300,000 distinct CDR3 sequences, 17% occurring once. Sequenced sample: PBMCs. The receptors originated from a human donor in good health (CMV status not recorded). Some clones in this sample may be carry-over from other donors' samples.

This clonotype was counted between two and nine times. In DNA form, the CDR3 reads TGTGCCACCGGCGGGCTAGCGGTCTCCCAAGAGACCCAGTACTTC. It encodes CATGGLAVSQETQYF. This chain links TRBV10-3 with TRBJ2-5; TRBD2 matches at 7 bases. Looked up from germline, CDR1 is ENHRY and CDR2 is SYGVKD. CDR3 length: 15 amino acids. V dropped 10 bases and J dropped 1; count of bases not matched to a gene: 12.

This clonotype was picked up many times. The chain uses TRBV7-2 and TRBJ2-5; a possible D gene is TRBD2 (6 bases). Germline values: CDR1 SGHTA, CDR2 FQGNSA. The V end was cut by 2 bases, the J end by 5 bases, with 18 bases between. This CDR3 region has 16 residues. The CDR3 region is CASSLFRARGGETQYF. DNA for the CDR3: TGTGCCAGCAGCTTATTTCGGGCCCGGGGAGGCGAGACCCAGTACTTC.

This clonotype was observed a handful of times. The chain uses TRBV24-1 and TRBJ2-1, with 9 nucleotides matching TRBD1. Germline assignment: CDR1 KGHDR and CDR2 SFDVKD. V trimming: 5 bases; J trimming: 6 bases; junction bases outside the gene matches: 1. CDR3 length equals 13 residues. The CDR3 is CATSGDRVNEQFF. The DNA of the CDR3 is TGTGCCACCAGTGGGGACAGGGTCAATGAGCAGTTCTTC.

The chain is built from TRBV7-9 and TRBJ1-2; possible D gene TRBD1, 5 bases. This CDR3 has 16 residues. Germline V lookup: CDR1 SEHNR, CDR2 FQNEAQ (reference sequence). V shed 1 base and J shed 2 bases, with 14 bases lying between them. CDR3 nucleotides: TGTGCCAGCAGCTTAGAGTCCGGGGCAGGGAACTATGGCTACACCTTC. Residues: CASSLESGAGNYGYTF.

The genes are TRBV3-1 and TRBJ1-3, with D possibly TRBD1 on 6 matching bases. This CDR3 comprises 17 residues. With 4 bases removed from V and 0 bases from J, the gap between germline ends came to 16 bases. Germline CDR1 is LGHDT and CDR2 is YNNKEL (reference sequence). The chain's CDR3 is CASSPRAWGHSGNTIYF. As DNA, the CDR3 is TGTGCCAGCAGCCCCAGAGCTTGGGGGCACTCTGGAAACACCATATATTTT.

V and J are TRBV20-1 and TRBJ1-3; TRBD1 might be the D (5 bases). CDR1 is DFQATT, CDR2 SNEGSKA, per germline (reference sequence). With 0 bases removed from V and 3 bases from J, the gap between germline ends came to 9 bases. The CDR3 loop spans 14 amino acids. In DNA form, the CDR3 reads TGCAGTGCTAGAGATCCGCAGGGTGGAAACACCATATATTTT. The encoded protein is CSARDPQGGNTIYF.

The CDR3 is CASSFVLGPRGNEQFF. CDR3 bases: TGCGCCAGCAGCTTTGTCTTGGGCCCACGGGGCAATGAGCAGTTCTTC. The chain carries TRBV5-1 and TRBJ2-1, with TRBD2 as a possible D gene (5 bases). From germline, CDR1 is SGHRS and CDR2 YFSETQ. The V and J ends lost 2 bases and 6 bases respectively, with 18 bases between them. CDR3 length equals 16 residues.

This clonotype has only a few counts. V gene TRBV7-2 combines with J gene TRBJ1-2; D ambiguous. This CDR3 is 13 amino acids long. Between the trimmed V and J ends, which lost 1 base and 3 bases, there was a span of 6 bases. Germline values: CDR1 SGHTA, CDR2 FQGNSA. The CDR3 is CASSLVPYYGYTF. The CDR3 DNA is TGTGCCAGCAGCTTAGTTCCCTACTATGGCTACACCTTC.

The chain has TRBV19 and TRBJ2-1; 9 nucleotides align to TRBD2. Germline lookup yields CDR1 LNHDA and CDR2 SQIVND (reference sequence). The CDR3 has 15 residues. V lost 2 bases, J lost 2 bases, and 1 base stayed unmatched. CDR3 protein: CASSIQRGAYNEQFF. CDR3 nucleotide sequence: TGTGCCAGTAGTATACAGCGGGGGGCCTACAATGAGCAGTTCTTC.

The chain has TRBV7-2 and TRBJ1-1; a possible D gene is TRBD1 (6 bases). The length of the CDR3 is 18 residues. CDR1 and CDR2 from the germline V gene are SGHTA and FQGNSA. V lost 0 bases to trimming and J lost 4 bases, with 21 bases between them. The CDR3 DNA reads TGTGCCAGCAGCTTAGCGCTTTATGGGGGGCTAGGAAGCACTGAAGCTTTCTTT. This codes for CASSLALYGGLGSTEAFF.

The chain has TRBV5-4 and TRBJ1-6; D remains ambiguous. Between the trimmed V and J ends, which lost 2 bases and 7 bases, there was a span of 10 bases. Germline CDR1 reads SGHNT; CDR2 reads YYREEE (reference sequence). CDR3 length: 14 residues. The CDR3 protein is CASSFYTGNSPLHF. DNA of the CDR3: TGTGCCAGCAGCTTTTATACCGGCAATTCACCCCTCCACTTT.

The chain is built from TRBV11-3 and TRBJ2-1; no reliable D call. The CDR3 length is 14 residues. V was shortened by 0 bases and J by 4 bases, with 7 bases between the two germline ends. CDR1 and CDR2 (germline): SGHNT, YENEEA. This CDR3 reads CASSLDQSYNEQFF. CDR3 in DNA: TGTGCCAGCAGCTTAGATCAGTCGTACAATGAGCAGTTCTTC.

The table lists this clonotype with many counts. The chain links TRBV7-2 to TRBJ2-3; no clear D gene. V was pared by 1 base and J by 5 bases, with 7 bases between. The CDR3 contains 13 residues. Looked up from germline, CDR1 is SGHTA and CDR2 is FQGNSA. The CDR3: CASSLEPKDTQYF. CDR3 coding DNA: TGTGCCAGCAGCTTAGAACCCAAAGATACGCAGTATTTT.